These 14 T cell receptor beta chains share one sample of origin, sequenced in a study of cytomegalovirus exposure and HLA in healthy donors. The primer mix had 60 Vbeta and 13 Jbeta primers. This table comes from immunoSEQ multiplex PCR, and its TCRdb copy is limited to in-frame clones, with some not included. The sample holds 150,000 to 200,000 clones. Sequencing input: PBMCs. The source is a woman aged 18-29 years in good health and CMV-seropositive.

The chain joins TRBV19 to TRBJ1-5; perhaps TRBD1 as D (6 bases). The CDR3 contains 14 residues. V lost 6 bases, J lost 2 bases, and 11 bases lay in between. Germline V lookup: CDR1 LNHDA, CDR2 SQIVND (reference sequence). Here the CDR3 reads CASSQTGGNQPQHF. Here the CDR3 DNA reads TGTGCCAGTAGCCAGACAGGAGGCAATCAGCCCCAGCATTTT.

V usage is TRBV12-5 and J usage is TRBJ1-1, with D perhaps matching TRBD1 (6 bases). V was cut by 5 bases and J by 1 base, with 8 bases left in between. CDR3 length: 13 amino acids. CDR1 is LGHNT and CDR2 is FRNRAP in the germline V gene. CDR3 region: CASGPGQNTEAFF. The CDR3 DNA sequence: TGTGCTAGTGGTCCGGGACAGAACACTGAAGCTTTCTTT.

Remarks on this clone: The junction and the germline gene differ at one end; a read error may be behind it. The CDR3 region is CSADILATSF. The CDR3 DNA reads as TGCAGTGCGGACATACTAGCAACATCCTTC. V gene TRBV20-1 combines with J gene TRBJ2-7; TRBD2 might be the D (6 bases). The CDR3 spans 10 residues. CDR1 DFQATT and CDR2 SNEGSKA come from the germline V gene (reference sequence).

This chain connects TRBV7-2 to TRBJ2-3; D is uncertain. The CDR3 is made up of 12 amino acids. V shed 5 bases and J shed 3 bases, with 6 bases lying between them. CDR1 is SGHTA, CDR2 FQGNSA, per germline. The CDR3 coding sequence is TGTGCCAGCAGCCAGAATACAGATACGCAGTATTTT. As protein: CASSQNTDTQYF.

The CDR3 region has the DNA TGCAGCATCGCGGGCGGGAGGTATGAGCAGTTCTTC. Its protein is CSIAGGRYEQFF. This chain uses TRBV29-1 with TRBJ2-1, with 8 bases that match TRBD2. Germline CDR1 reads SQVTM; CDR2 reads ANQGSEA. The V gene end was trimmed by 8 bases and the J gene end by 8 bases; junction bases not matched to a gene: 8. The CDR3 contains 12 residues.

The V call is TRBV25-1, the J call TRBJ2-1; maybe TRBD1 (7 bases). V dropped 4 bases and J dropped 11 bases, with 21 bases sitting between them. This CDR3 has 15 residues. CDR1 and CDR2 from the germline V gene are MGHDK and SYGVNS. CDR3 DNA sequence: TGTGCCAGCAGTGGACAGGGCGGGGACTCAAGGAAGCAGTTCTTC. Encoded protein: CASSGQGGDSRKQFF.

The rearrangement uses TRBV6-6 and TRBJ2-3, with a tentative D call TRBD1 (6 bases). Trimming cost V 2 bases and J 3 bases, with 9 bases left between them. The germline gives CDR1 MNHNY, CDR2 SVGAGI (reference sequence). CDR3 length equals 14 residues. The CDR3 DNA sequence: TGTGCCAGCAGTTACCGGGACATTACAGATACGCAGTATTTT. It specifies CASSYRDITDTQYF.

V gene TRBV7-8 combines with J gene TRBJ2-3, with D maybe TRBD2 (6 bases). The CDR3 is 18 residues long. V lost 2 bases to trimming and J lost 6 bases, with 24 bases between them. Germline V lookup: CDR1 SGHVS, CDR2 FQNEAQ. The CDR3 protein is CASSLLSHSGPGQDTQYF. CDR3 in DNA: TGTGCCAGCAGCTTACTTAGTCACAGCGGGCCGGGCCAGGATACGCAGTATTTT.

The genes are TRBV11-2 and TRBJ2-7; no firm D call. This CDR3 has 11 amino acids. V lost 3 bases and J lost 6, with 6 bases in between. Germline lookup yields CDR1 SGHAT and CDR2 FQNNGV. The CDR3 nucleotides read TGTGCCAGCAGCTTGTCTCGCGAGCAGTACTTC. It specifies CASSLSREQYF.

This rearrangement joins TRBV6-6 to TRBJ2-7, with 8 bases matching TRBD1. Trimming cost V 3 bases and J 2 bases; bases outside gene matches: 6. The CDR3 consists of 15 residues. Germline V gene sequence: CDR1 MNHNY, CDR2 SVGAGI (reference sequence). DNA of the CDR3: TGTGCCAGCAGTTATCCTTCGACAGGGGCCTACGAGCAGTACTTC. Residues: CASSYPSTGAYEQYF.

This chain joins TRBV27 and TRBJ1-2; D uncertain. Germline V gives CDR1 MNHEY, CDR2 SMNVEV (reference sequence). The CDR3 is 13 amino acids. With 5 bases removed from V and 0 bases from J, the gap between germline ends came to 7 bases. CDR3 DNA sequence: TGTGCCAGCAGTCAAACAGCTAACTATGGCTACACCTTC. Translated, it gives CASSQTANYGYTF.

This chain uses TRBV6-5 with TRBJ2-1, with D maybe TRBD2 (5 bases). Germline loops: CDR1 MNHEY, CDR2 SVGAGI. Deletions cut 0 bases from V and 6 bases from J, with 12 bases between. The CDR3 has 15 residues. This CDR3 reads CASSYSVGAINEQFF. Written as DNA, the CDR3 is TGTGCCAGCAGTTACTCGGTGGGAGCGATCAATGAGCAGTTCTTC.

The V call is TRBV18, the J call TRBJ1-1, with a tentative D call TRBD1 (5 bases). Germline CDR1 KGHSH, CDR2 LQKENI. CDR3 length: 14 amino acids. With 5 bases removed from V and 0 bases from J, the gap between germline ends came to 10 bases. The CDR3 loop is CASSSGFVNTEAFF. CDR3 DNA: TGTGCCAGCTCATCAGGGTTTGTGAACACTGAAGCTTTCTTT. Full variable domain (remainder filled in from reference TRBV18 and TRBJ1-1): NAGVMQNPRHLVRRRGQEARLRCSPMKGHSHVYWYRQLPEEGLKFMVYLQKENIIDESGMPKERFSAEFPKEGPSILRIQQVVRGDSAAYFCASSSGFVNTEAFFGQGTRLTVV.

The chain links TRBV18 to TRBJ1-2, with no clear D. The germline V gene encodes CDR1 KGHSH and CDR2 LQKENI. Trimming took off 1 base at V and 3 bases at J, with 9 bases between the two ends. This CDR3 has 14 residues. CDR3 DNA sequence: TGTGCCAGCTCACCACGTAACGGGGACTATGGCTACACCTTC. It encodes CASSPRNGDYGYTF.